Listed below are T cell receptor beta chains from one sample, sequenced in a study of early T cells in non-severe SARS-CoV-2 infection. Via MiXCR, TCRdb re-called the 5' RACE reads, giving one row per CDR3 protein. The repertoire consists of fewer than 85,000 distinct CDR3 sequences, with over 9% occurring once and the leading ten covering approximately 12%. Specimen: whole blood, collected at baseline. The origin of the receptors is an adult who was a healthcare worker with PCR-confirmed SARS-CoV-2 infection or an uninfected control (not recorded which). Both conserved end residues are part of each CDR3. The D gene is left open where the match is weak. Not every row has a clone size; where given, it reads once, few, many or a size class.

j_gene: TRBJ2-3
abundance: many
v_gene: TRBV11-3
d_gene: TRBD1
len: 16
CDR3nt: TGTGCCAGCAGCTTAGGGATGACAGGGGCAACAGATACGCAGTATTTT
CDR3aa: CASSLGMTGATDTQYF

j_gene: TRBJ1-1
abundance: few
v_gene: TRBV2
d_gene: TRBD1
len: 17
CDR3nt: TGTGCCAGCAGTGGTAGTCGAGACAGGGCCCTGGGCACTGAAGCTTTCTTT
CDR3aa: CASSGSRDRALGTEAFF

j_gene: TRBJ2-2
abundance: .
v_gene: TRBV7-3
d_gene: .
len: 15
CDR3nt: TGTGCCAGCAGCTTAAACCCCTTGAACACCGGGGAGCTGTTTTTT
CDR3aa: CASSLNPLNTGELFF

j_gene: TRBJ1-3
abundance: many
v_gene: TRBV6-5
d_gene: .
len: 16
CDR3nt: TGTGCCAGCAGTTACTCGGCTGCAGGGAGTGGAAACACCATATATTTT
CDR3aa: CASSYSAAGSGNTIYF

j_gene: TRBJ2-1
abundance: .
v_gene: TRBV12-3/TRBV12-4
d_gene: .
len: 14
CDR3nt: TGTGCCAGCTGTAAGGGGGGAAGGTACAATGAGCAGTTCTTC
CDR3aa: CASCKGGRYNEQFF

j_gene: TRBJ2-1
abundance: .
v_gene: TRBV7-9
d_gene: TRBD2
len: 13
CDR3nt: TGTGCCAGCAGCCCGCCGGGGGGCAATGAGCAGTTCTTC
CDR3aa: CASSPPGGNEQFF

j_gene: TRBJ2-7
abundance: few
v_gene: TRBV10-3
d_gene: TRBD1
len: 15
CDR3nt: TGTGCCATCAGTGAGTGGGCAGGGGGCTACGACGAGCAGTACTTC
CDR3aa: CAISEWAGGYDEQYF

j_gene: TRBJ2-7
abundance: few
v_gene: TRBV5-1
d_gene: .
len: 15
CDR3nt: TGCGCCAGCAGCTTGGGTCGGGGGCCATCCTACGAGCAGTACTTC
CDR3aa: CASSLGRGPSYEQYF

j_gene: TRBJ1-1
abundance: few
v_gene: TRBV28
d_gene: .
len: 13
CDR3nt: TGTGCCAGCTATGTGGCTGGGGTCACTGAAGCTTTCTTT
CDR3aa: CASYVAGVTEAFF

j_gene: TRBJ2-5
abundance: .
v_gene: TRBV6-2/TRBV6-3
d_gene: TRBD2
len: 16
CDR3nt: TGTGCCAGCAGCCGGCGGGAGGGACGCTTCCAAGAGACCCAGTACTTC
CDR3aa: CASSRREGRFQETQYF

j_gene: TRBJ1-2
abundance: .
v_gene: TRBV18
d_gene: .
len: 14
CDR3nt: TGTGCCAGCTCACCAATCCCCACGGGACCTGGCTACACCTTC
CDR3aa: CASSPIPTGPGYTF

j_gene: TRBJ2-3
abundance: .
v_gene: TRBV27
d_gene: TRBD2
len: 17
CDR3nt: TGTGCCAGCAGTTTCCCGACTAGCGGGGGCCGCACAGATACGCAGTATTTT
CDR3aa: CASSFPTSGGRTDTQYF

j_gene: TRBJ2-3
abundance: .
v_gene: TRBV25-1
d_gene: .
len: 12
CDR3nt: TGTGCCAGCAGTGAGGGAGGCGGACATCAGTATTTT
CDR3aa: CASSEGGGHQYF

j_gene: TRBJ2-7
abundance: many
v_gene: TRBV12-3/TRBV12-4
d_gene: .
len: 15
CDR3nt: TGTGCCAGCAGTCCGCCCCTCGGCAGGGTGGGGGAGCAGTACTTC
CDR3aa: CASSPPLGRVGEQYF

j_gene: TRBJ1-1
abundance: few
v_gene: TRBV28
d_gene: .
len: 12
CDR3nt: TGTGCCAGCAGTTTAGGATGGCCTGAAGCTTTCTTT
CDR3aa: CASSLGWPEAFF

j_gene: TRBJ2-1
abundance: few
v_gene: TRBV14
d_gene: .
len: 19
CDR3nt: TGTGCCAGCAGCCAAGACCGGGGCGCCTCCAACCCCTCCTACAATGAGCAGTTCTTC
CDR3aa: CASSQDRGASNPSYNEQFF

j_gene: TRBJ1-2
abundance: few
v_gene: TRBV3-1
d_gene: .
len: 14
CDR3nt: TGTGCCAGCAGCCAAGGCCGGGCTAACTATGGCTACACCTTC
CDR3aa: CASSQGRANYGYTF

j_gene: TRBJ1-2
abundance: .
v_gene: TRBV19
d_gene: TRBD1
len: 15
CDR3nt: TGTGCCAGTTCGGACAGGGGCCGCCTCGACCATGGCTACACCTTC
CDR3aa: CASSDRGRLDHGYTF

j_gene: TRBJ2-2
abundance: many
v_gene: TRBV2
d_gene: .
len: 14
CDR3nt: TGTGCCAGCAGCGAAAACAGTAACACCGGGGAGCTGTTTTTT
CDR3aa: CASSENSNTGELFF

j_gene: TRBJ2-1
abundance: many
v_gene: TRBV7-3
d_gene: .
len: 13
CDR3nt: TGTGCCAGCAGCCCCTGGGACCGCAATGAGCAGTTCTTC
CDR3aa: CASSPWDRNEQFF

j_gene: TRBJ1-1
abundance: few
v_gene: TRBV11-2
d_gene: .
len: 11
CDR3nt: TGTGCCAGCAGCTTCAACACTGAAGCTTTCTTT
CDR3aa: CASSFNTEAFF

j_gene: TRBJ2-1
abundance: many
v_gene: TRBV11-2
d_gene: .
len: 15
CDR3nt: TGTGCCAGCAGCTTAGATCAGGAGGTAACCAATGAGCAGTTCTTC
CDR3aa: CASSLDQEVTNEQFF

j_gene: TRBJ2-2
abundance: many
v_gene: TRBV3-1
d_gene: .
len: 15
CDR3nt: TGTGCCAGCAGCCAATCTGATTCGCGAACCGGGGAGCTGTTTTTT
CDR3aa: CASSQSDSRTGELFF

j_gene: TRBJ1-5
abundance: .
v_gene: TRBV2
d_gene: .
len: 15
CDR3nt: TGTGCCAGCAGTCCTGACACGTATAGCAATCAGCCCCAGCATTTT
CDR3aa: CASSPDTYSNQPQHF

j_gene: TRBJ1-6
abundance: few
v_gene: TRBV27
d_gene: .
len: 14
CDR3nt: TGTGCCAGCAGTATGATAACTAATAATTCACCCCTCCACTTT
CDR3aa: CASSMITNNSPLHF

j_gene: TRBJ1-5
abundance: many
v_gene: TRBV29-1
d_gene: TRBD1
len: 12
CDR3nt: TGCAGCGTTGCAGGGGGAGGTCAGCCCCAGCATTTT
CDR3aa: CSVAGGGQPQHF

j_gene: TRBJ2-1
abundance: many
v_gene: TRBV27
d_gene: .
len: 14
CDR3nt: TGTGCCAGCAGTTCCACTTTGTTTTTGGTCGAGCAGTTCTTC
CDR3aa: CASSSTLFLVEQFF

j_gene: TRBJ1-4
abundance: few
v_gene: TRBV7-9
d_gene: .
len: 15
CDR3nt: TGTGCCAGCAGCCCAGCCCGTGGTGCTAATGAAAAACTGTTTTTT
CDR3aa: CASSPARGANEKLFF

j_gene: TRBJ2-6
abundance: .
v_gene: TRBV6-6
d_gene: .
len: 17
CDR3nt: TGTGCCAGCAGTTACGAGGGAGAAATATCTGGGGCCAACGTCCTGACTTTC
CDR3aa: CASSYEGEISGANVLTF

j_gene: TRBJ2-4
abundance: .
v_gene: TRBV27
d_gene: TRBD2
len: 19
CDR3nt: TGTGCCAGCAGTTTATCACTAGCGGCTCAAGTGGATGCCAAAAACATTCAGTACTTC
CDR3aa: CASSLSLAAQVDAKNIQYF

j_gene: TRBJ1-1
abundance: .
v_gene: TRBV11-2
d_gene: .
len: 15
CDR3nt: TGTGCCAGCAGCTTAGTCCCGGGGCGGATCACTGAAGCTTTCTTT
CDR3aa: CASSLVPGRITEAFF

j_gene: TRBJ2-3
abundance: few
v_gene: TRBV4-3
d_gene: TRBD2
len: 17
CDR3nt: TGCGCCAGCAGCCCCAGCAGACTAGCGGGCTGGCTGGATACGCAGTATTTT
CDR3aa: CASSPSRLAGWLDTQYF

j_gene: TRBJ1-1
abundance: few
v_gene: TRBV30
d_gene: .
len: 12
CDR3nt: TGTGCCTGGAGTGGGGCTAGGAGTGAAGCTTTCTTT
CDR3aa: CAWSGARSEAFF

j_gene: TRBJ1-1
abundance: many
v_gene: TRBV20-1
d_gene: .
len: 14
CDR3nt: TGCAGTGCTAGCCCCCCCACAGGGAACACTGAAGCTTTCTTT
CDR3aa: CSASPPTGNTEAFF

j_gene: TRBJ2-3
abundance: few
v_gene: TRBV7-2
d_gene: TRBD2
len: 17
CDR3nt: TGTGCCAGCAGCTTACACGGGACTAGCGGGGGCACAGATACGCAGTATTTT
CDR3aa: CASSLHGTSGGTDTQYF

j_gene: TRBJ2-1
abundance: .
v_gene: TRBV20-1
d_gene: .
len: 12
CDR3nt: TGCAGTGCTAGACCGGTTGGGAATGAGCAGTTCTTC
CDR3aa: CSARPVGNEQFF

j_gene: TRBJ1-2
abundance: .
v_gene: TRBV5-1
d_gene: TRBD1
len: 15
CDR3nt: TGCGCCAGCAGCTTGGACGGACAGGGAGACTATGGCTACACCTTC
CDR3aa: CASSLDGQGDYGYTF

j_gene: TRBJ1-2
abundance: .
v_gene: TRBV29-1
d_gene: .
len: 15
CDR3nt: TGCAGCGTTGAAGGGGGTATGGCAGGGGAGGGTGGCTACACCTTC
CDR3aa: CSVEGGMAGEGGYTF

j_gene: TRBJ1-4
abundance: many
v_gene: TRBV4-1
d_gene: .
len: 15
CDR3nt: TGCGCCAGCAGCCAAGAGGGAAATTCGAATGAAAAACTGTTTTTT
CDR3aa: CASSQEGNSNEKLFF

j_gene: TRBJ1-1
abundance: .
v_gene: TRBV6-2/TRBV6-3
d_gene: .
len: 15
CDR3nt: TGTGCCAGCAGCCCCCCCCAGGGGCGGAACACTGAAGCTTTCTTT
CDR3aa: CASSPPQGRNTEAFF

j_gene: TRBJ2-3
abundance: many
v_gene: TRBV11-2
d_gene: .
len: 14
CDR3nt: TGTGCCAGCAGCCCCCAAACTAGCACAGATACGCAGTATTTT
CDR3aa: CASSPQTSTDTQYF

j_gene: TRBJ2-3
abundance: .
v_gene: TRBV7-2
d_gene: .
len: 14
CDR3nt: TGTGCCAGCACCTGGACACCCAGCACAGATACGCAGTATTTT
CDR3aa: CASTWTPSTDTQYF

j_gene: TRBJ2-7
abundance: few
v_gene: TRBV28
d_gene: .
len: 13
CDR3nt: TGTGCCAGCAGTTTAAACGGATACTACGAGCAGTACTTC
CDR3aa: CASSLNGYYEQYF

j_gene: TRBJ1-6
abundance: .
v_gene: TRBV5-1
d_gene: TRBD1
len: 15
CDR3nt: TGCGCCAGCAGCTTGGGGGACAGGAATAATTCACCCCTCCACTTT
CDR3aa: CASSLGDRNNSPLHF

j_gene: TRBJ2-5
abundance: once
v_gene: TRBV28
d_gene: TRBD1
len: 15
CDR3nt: TGTGCCAGCACGCACCCGGGACAGGGGCAAGAGACCCAGTACTTC
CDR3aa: CASTHPGQGQETQYF

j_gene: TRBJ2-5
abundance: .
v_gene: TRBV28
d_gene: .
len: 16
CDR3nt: TGTGCCAGCAGTTTATCAGGTGATGGGGGCGCTGAGACCCAGTACTTC
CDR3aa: CASSLSGDGGAETQYF

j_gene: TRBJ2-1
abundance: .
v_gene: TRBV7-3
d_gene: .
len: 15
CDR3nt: TGTGCCAGCAGCCCAGAGCGGGCCCGGGTCAATGAGCAGTTCTTC
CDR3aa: CASSPERARVNEQFF

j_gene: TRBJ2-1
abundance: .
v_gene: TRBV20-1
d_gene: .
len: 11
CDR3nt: TGCAGTGCTAGAGGAAACAATGAGCAGTTCTTC
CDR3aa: CSARGNNEQFF

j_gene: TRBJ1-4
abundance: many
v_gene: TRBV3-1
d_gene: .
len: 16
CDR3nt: TGTGCCAGCAGCCCTTCTCGGGGGAGAGCTAATGAAAAACTGTTTTTT
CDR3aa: CASSPSRGRANEKLFF

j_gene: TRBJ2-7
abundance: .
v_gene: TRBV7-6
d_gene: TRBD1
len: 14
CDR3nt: TGTGCCAGCAGCTCCGGGACAGGGTTCCACGAGCAGTACTTC
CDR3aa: CASSSGTGFHEQYF